These T cell receptor beta chains were read from a single sample in a study of blood T cell repertoires in COVID-19. The table came from immunoSEQ multiplex PCR; TCRdb's copy has only in-frame clones and leaves some out. The sample has over 90,000 clones; about 88% are singletons. Sequences were obtained from peripheral blood. These receptor sequences come from a man older than 75 with acute or convalescent COVID-19. Both conserved end residues are trimmed from each CDR3.

J gene | V gene | CDR3 protein
TRBJ2-5 | TRBV7-9 | ASSPSGGGETQY
TRBJ2-5 | TRBV27 | ASSLGAGIWETQY
TRBJ2-2 | TRBV27 | ASRVLAGEAGELF
TRBJ2-7 | TRBV5-4 | ASSPGLAGSPRGEQY
TRBJ2-1 | TRBV2 | ASGEDLRNEQF
TRBJ2-7 | TRBV11-2 | ASSSQRDAFGGYEQY
TRBJ2-3 | TRBV7-2 | ASSSGTGVGDTQY
TRBJ2-5 | TRBV6-5 | ASSYSETQY
TRBJ1-5 | TRBV6-2/TRBV6-3 | ASSPGQSNQPQH
TRBJ2-6 | TRBV19 | ASSLSGRSGANVLT
TRBJ2-3 | TRBV7-2 | ASSLATGTQY
TRBJ2-5 | TRBV19 | ASSTVSGSKETQY
TRBJ2-6 | TRBV28 | ASRDTPTSGANVLT
TRBJ2-7 | TRBV6-5 | ASSLLAGAGYEQY
TRBJ2-6 | TRBV19 | ASSSTGGSSGANVLT
TRBJ2-7 | TRBV21-1 | ASSNPIKGQGRSYEQY
TRBJ1-3 | TRBV28 | ASSLAGPSGNTIY
TRBJ2-4 | TRBV28 | ASSLTAGRNIQY
TRBJ2-7 | TRBV28 | ASRESETSRRSYEQY
TRBJ2-5 | TRBV2 | ASSDREVNRFNQETQY
TRBJ2-4 | TRBV27 | ASSSTGGASKNIQY
TRBJ1-3 | TRBV18 | ASSPPDRGRNTIY